This TCR beta chain is drawn from a study of blood T cell repertoires in COVID-19. Study-wide context: T cells, B-cell-depleted T cells, or PBMCs provided the cDNA or gDNA that served as material.

In the authors' workflow: The assay estimated nucleated cells by amplifying reference gene primers. Measured with immunoSEQ multiplex PCR; TCRdb has only the in-frame clones, and not every one. The D gene and trimming were derived from the DNA, and the V and J assignments and clone size from that table. Seen here are 180,000 or so clones, about 88% observed once, and the top ten hold over 2%. This CDR3 is built from 16 residues. Germline CDR1 reads LNHDA; CDR2 reads SQIVND (reference sequence). The V segment lost 11 bases and the J segment 2 bases; nucleotides outside the gene matches: 15. Recruits, aged about 18 to 95 years, lived in 24 US areas. Participant reports of clinical history set cohort assignment.

Sequenced sample: PBMCs or T cells enriched from blood (not recorded which). The gene calls are TRBV19 and TRBJ1-3; 7 bases agree with TRBD1. The source is a woman aged 40 to 50 with acute COVID-19. CDR3 loop: CAASPSTGTAGNTIYF. The CDR3 region has the DNA TGTGCCGCGTCTCCCTCGACAGGGACGGCTGGAAACACCATATATTTT.